Following are 9 T cell receptor beta chains from one sample sequenced in a study of T cell repertoires in cytomegalovirus infection. MiXCR, run by TCRdb on the reads, gives a single entry per CDR3 protein. The data hold about 360,000 distinct CDR3 sequences, with 15% to 20% observed a single time. The source material was PBMCs. These receptors came from a human donor in good health (CMV status not recorded). Some clones in this sample may be carry-over from other donors' samples.

The gene calls are TRBV15 and TRBJ2-7; 9 bases are a match to TRBD2. In germline, CDR1 is LNHNV, CDR2 YYDKDF (reference sequence). J was trimmed by 5 bases and V by 0 bases; bases with no gene match: 5. The CDR3 has 15 amino acids. This chain's CDR3 is CATSREVAGVNEQYF. CDR3 DNA sequence: TGTGCCACCAGCAGAGAAGTAGCGGGAGTTAACGAGCAGTACTTC.

V is TRBV19 and J is TRBJ2-7; perhaps TRBD2 as D (6 bases). The germline gives CDR1 LNHDA, CDR2 SQIVND (reference sequence). Between the trimmed V and J ends, which lost 5 bases and 0 bases, there was a span of 14 bases. The CDR3 spans 15 residues. CDR3 protein: CASSSLASSSYEQYF. CDR3 bases: TGTGCCAGTAGTTCGCTAGCGTCTAGCTCCTACGAGCAGTACTTC.

This clonotype was counted only a few times. The genes are TRBV11-2 and TRBJ2-7; 9 bases map to TRBD2. The V gene end was trimmed by 4 bases and the J gene end by 0 bases; junction bases not matched to a gene: 4. CDR1 is SGHAT, CDR2 FQNNGV, per germline. CDR3 size: 15 residues. Written as DNA, the CDR3 is TGTGCCAGCAGCTCCTTTAGCGGGAGCTCCTACGAGCAGTACTTC. Translation: CASSSFSGSSYEQYF.

This clonotype was seen a few times. J is TRBJ1-6 and V is TRBV9; possibly TRBD1 for D (5 bases). The germline V gene has CDR1 SGDLS and CDR2 YYNGEE. The V end lost 0 bases, the J end lost 6 bases, and 7 bases lay between the germline ends. This CDR3 region has 14 residues. CDR3 amino acids: CASSVERGNSPLHF. DNA for the CDR3: TGTGCCAGCAGCGTAGAAAGGGGTAATTCACCCCTCCACTTT.

In this sample, this clonotype turned up many times. The chain combines TRBV28 with TRBJ1-5, with unresolved D. This CDR3 comprises 16 residues. Germline V gene lookup returns CDR1 MDHEN and CDR2 SYDVKM. Trimming stripped 2 bases from V and 0 bases from J, with 11 bases between. DNA for the CDR3: TGTGCCAGCAGTTTAATGCAAACAGTTAGCAATCAGCCCCAGCATTTT. Amino acid sequence: CASSLMQTVSNQPQHF.

This clonotype showed up just a few times. The chain employs TRBV5-1 and TRBJ2-5; 8 bases map to TRBD2. The CDR3 contains 19 residues. J was trimmed by 0 bases and V by 5 bases; bases with no gene match: 18. Germline-derived CDR1 and CDR2 are SGHRS and YFSETQ. CDR3 in DNA: TGCGCCAGCAGACGGGCGGGGCCGGGGACTAGTCCGTACCAAGAGACCCAGTACTTC. Amino acids: CASRRAGPGTSPYQETQYF.

This chain links TRBV7-6 with TRBJ1-4, with D unresolved. In germline, CDR1 is SGHVS, CDR2 FNYEAQ. V was cut by 11 bases and J by 2 bases, with 12 bases left in between. The CDR3 runs to 13 residues. The CDR3 coding sequence is TGTGCCCGCCGCTTTTATACTAATGAAAAACTGTTTTTT. Amino acid sequence: CARRFYTNEKLFF.

This clonotype was detected a few times. J is TRBJ2-4 and V is TRBV15; 8 positions match TRBD1. Germline V gene sequence: CDR1 LNHNV, CDR2 YYDKDF (reference sequence). The CDR3 runs to 18 residues. V dropped 3 bases and J dropped 0; count of bases not matched to a gene: 10. CDR3 amino acids: CATSRGTGTGVAKNIQYF. The CDR3 DNA sequence: TGTGCCACCAGCAGGGGAACCGGGACAGGAGTAGCCAAAAACATTCAGTACTTC.

The sample holds a few counts of this clonotype. The chain recombines TRBV10-3 with TRBJ2-5; 8 bases agree with TRBD1. Trimming removed 5 bases from V and 2 bases from J; junction bases left unmatched: 7. The germline V gene has CDR1 ENHRY and CDR2 SYGVKD. This CDR3 is built from 15 residues. CDR3 sequence reads: CAISRQGKLQETQYF. In nucleotides, the CDR3 is TGTGCCATCAGTAGACAGGGGAAGTTACAAGAGACCCAGTACTTC.